This note documents a single TCR beta chain sequence. What it binds is not known. The sample originates from a study of T cell responses to AZD1222 COVID-19 vaccine. Regarding the study as a whole: White British ancestry dominated among donors, who included more females, and clonal diversity was possibly underestimated.

The assay was immunoSEQ multiplex PCR, and TCRdb's table has in-frame clones only and misses some. The sample includes about 120,000 clones, over 75% of them seen just once. This CDR3 spans 15 amino acids. CDR1 and CDR2 (germline): LNHNV, YYDKDF (reference sequence). V was shortened by 3 bases and J by 4 bases, with 15 bases between the two germline ends. This sample comprised peripheral blood, obtained 28 days after the second dose of the MenACWY control vaccine. The chain combines TRBV15 with TRBJ2-5, with D perhaps TRBD1 (6 bases). This receptor was taken from an adult who received the MenACWY meningococcal vaccine as a control. CDR3 DNA: TGTGCCACCAGCAGTCCATCCAGGGGAATAGAGACCCAGTACTTC. Translating gives CATSSPSRGIETQYF.